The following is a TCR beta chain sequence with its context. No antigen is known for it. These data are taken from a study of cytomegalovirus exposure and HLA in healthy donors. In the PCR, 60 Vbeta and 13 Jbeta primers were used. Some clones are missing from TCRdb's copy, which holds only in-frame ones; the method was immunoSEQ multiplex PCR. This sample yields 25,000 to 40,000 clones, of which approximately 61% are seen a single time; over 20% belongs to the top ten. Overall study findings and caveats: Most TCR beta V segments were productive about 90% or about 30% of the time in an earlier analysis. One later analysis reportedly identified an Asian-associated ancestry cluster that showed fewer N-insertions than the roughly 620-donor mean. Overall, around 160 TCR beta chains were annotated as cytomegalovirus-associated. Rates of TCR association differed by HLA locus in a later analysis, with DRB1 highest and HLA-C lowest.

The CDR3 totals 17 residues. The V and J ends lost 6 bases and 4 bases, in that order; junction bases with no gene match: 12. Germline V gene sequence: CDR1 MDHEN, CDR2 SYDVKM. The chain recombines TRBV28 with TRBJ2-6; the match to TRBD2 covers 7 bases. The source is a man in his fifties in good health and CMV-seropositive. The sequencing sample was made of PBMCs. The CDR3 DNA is TGTGCCAGCAGGCCGGGGAGGGCCTCGAGGGGGGCCAACGTCCTGACTTTC. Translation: CASRPGRASRGANVLTF.